The clone carrying this TCR beta chain was seen only once. Its antigen is not known. In the same sample, other DNA sequences code for this CDR3. This sample is part of a study of shared clonotypes between healthy human individuals. Produced via immunoSEQ multiplex PCR; TCRdb's table is partial and in-frame only. In the table there are 950,000 to 1,300,000 clones, about 75% of which are singletons. Study results and caveats: A limitation of the genetic and exposure-history diversity represented arose from few donors.

From CD4+ cells came CD45RA+ naive and CD45RA-negative memory subsets. This CDR3 is built from 14 residues. CDR1 is SGHRS and CDR2 is YFSETQ in the germline V gene. Trimming took 4 bases from V and 2 from J; bases not matched to a gene: 5. The sequencing input was memory CD4+ T cells sorted from blood. Indicated subset: CD45RA-negative fraction. The rearrangement joins TRBV5-1 to TRBJ2-5; TRBD1 matches 7 bases. The receptor was isolated from a man aged 18 to 30 in good health. CDR3 protein: CASSLGTEQETQYF. CDR3 sequence (DNA): TGCGCCAGCAGCCTGGGGACAGAACAAGAGACCCAGTACTTC.